Given below is one T cell receptor (beta chain) in context. Germline V gene sequence: CDR1 LNHDA, CDR2 SQIVND (reference sequence). Trimming cost V 8 bases and J 7 bases, with 9 bases left between them. CDR3 size: 12 residues. The data stem from a study of blood T cell repertoires in COVID-19. Across the study: PBMCs, B-cell-depleted T cells, or T cells were the source of the cDNA or gDNA that made up the material.

In the original processing: Amplification with reference gene primers provided the estimates of nucleated cell counts. Libraries were prepared by immunoSEQ multiplex PCR; TCRdb keeps only in-frame clonotypes and omits some of them. Clone size and the V and J calls come from that table; the DNA yielded D and trimming. Of 340,000 or so clones in the sample, approximately 83% are singletons; the top ten hold around 4%. Participant-given clinical history determined each cohort assignment. This TCR was recovered from a woman in her thirties or forties with acute COVID-19. The J gene is TRBJ1-6, the V gene TRBV19; tentatively, D is TRBD1 (6 bases). Sequenced sample: PBMCs or T cells enriched from blood (not recorded which). CDR3: CASGGWNSPLHF. The DNA of the CDR3 is TGTGCCAGTGGGGGCTGGAATTCACCCCTCCACTTT.